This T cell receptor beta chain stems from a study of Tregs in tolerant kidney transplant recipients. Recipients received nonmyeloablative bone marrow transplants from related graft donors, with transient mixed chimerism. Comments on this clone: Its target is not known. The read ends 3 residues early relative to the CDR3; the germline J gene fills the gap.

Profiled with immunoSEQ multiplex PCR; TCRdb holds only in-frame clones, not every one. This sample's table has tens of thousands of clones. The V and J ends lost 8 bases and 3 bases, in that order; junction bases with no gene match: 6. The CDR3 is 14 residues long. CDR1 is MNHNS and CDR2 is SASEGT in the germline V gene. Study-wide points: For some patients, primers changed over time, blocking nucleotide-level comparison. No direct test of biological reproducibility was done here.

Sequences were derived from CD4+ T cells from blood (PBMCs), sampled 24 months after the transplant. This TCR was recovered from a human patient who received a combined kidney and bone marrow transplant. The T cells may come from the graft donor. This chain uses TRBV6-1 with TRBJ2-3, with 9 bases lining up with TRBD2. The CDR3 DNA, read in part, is TGTGCCAGCCGTGTTAGCGGGAGAACAGATACG. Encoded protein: CASRVSGRTDT. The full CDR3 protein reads CASRVSGRTDTQYF.